This is a list of T cell receptor beta chains from one sample in a study of blood T cell repertoires in COVID-19. TCRdb's table, derived via immunoSEQ multiplex PCR, lists solely in-frame clones and lacks some. This table has 100,000 or so clones, 81% appearing once. Input material: peripheral blood. The origin of the receptors is a human donor in a cohort sampled during active COVID-19. Both conserved end residues are part of each CDR3. The order of the fields is CDR3 DNA, CDR3 protein, clone size, J gene, D gene, V gene. A D gene is named only where the DNA matches it firmly. Expanded clones are given a class, and other clones once, few, many or no size at all.

TGCGCCAGCAGCCAAGATCGGATGGGTCTAGGACGGACAAACACTGAAGCTTTCTTT | CASSQDRMGLGRTNTEAFF | NA | TRBJ1-1 | NA | TRBV4-3
TGTGCCAGCAGCTTAGACCCGGCCGGGAGAGGTGCCCAAGAGACCCAGTACTTC | CASSLDPAGRGAQETQYF | once | TRBJ2-5 | NA | TRBV7-8
TGTGCCAGCAGCGTAGGACCACCTCGGACAGGCGGCGGGACCGGGGAGCTGTTTTTT | CASSVGPPRTGGGTGELFF | NA | TRBJ2-2 | TRBD1 | TRBV9
TGCGCCAGCAGCTTGGATCAGGGTCCGATTTCCGAGCAGTACTTC | CASSLDQGPISEQYF | NA | TRBJ2-7 | NA | TRBV5-1
TGTGCCAGCAGCCCGCGACTAGCGGGGCAAATCTCTGGGGCCAACGTCCTGACTTTC | CASSPRLAGQISGANVLTF | NA | TRBJ2-6 | TRBD2 | TRBV7-3
TGTGCCAGCAGCCTTCGGCAGGGGGCCGGTCAGCCCCAGCATTTT | CASSLRQGAGQPQHF | NA | TRBJ1-5 | TRBD1 | TRBV7-2
TGTGCCAGCAGCCCAGGACAGCTTTGGGCTTGGGACTATGGCTACACCTTC | CASSPGQLWAWDYGYTF | once | TRBJ1-2 | NA | TRBV7-2
TGTGCCAGTAGTGGGGAGTTGGGCAATCAGCCCCAGCATTTT | CASSGELGNQPQHF | few | TRBJ1-5 | NA | TRBV19
TGCGCCAGCAGCGTTACACTAGCTGATGAGCAGTTCTTC | CASSVTLADEQFF | NA | TRBJ2-1 | NA | TRBV10-1
TGTGCCACCGCGGGACAGGGGGAAAAACTGTTTTTT | CATAGQGEKLFF | NA | TRBJ1-4 | TRBD1 | TRBV2
TGTGCCAGCAGCCCTTACAACTCTGGGGCCAACGTCCTGACTTTC | CASSPYNSGANVLTF | NA | TRBJ2-6 | NA | TRBV5-8
TGTGCCACCAGCAGAGATCCCGGGGGGAGTGAAAAACTGTTTTTT | CATSRDPGGSEKLFF | few | TRBJ1-4 | NA | TRBV15
TGTGCCTCCAACCCACTACTAAACACCGGGGAGCTGTTTTTT | CASNPLLNTGELFF | few | TRBJ2-2 | NA | TRBV19
TGTGCCAGCAGCTTAGAAGCGGGATTGAGGCAGCCCCAGCATTTT | CASSLEAGLRQPQHF | few | TRBJ1-5 | NA | TRBV7-2
TGTGCCAGCAGTTACCCCGGGACAGATAACTACGAGCAGTACTTC | CASSYPGTDNYEQYF | NA | TRBJ2-7 | TRBD1 | TRBV6-6
TGTGCCAGCAGTTACTCCGGGACAGGAACAACCTACGAGCAGTACTTC | CASSYSGTGTTYEQYF | once | TRBJ2-7 | TRBD1 | TRBV6-5
TGTGCCAGCAGCAGGGGGAACCGACAGGGCCGAGCGTACAATGAGCAGTTCTTC | CASSRGNRQGRAYNEQFF | NA | TRBJ2-1 | TRBD1 | TRBV5-5
TGTGCCAGCAGCCAGGGGGGAGCAGGGGCCTACGAGCAGTACTTC | CASSQGGAGAYEQYF | NA | TRBJ2-7 | NA | TRBV11-2
TGTGCCAGCAGCCAAGCCTCAGGGGGCGGTTATGGCTACACCTTC | CASSQASGGGYGYTF | NA | TRBJ1-2 | TRBD1 | TRBV14